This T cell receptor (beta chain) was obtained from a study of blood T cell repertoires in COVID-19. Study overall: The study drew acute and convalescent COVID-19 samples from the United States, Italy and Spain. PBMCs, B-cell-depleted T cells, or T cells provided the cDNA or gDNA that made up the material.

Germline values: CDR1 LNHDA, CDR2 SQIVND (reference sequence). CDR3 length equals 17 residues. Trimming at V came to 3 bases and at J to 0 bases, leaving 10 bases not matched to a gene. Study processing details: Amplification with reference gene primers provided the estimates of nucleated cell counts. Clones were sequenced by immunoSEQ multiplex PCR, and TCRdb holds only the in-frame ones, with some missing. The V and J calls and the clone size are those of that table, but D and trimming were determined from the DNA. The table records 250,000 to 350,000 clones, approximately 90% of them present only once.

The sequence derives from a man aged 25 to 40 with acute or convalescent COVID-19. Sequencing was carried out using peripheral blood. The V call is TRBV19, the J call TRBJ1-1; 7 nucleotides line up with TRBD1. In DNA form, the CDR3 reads TGTGCCAGTAGTATCGTCGGGTACAGGGGAATGAACACTGAAGCTTTCTTT. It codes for CASSIVGYRGMNTEAFF.